This record covers a single T cell receptor (beta chain). Its binding antigen is unknown. No much larger clone exists at a distance of one base, and base qualities are not known. Collaborating institutions collected whole blood in K2EDTA tubes following their own protocols. For TCRbeta analysis, collaborators shipped samples as frozen whole blood, isolated PBMCs, or DNA extracted from either of those sample types. These data originate in a study of blood T cell repertoires in COVID-19 (dated by TCRdb to 2020 to 2021). With respect to the entire study: The collaborator samples originated in the United States, Italy and Spain and spanned the acute and convalescent phases of COVID-19. The prospective study material was composed of cDNA or gDNA derived from T cells, B-cell-depleted T cells, or PBMCs. Deeply sampled blood TCRbeta repertoires from subjects exposed to, actively infected with, or recovered from COVID-19 were included in the dataset. The repertoires were released in a freely available public database intended as a resource for research on the immune response to SARS-CoV-2. The samples were drawn from the first 160 participants of the ongoing ImmuneRACE study and from 950 to 1,500 subjects provided by 6 global collaborators. Sample metadata almost always included a de-identified subject ID, COVID-19 status, age in years and sex. HLA class I and class II types, where available, came from metadata supplied by the sample provider rather than from assay-based typing.

According to the germline V gene, CDR1 reads MNHEY and CDR2 reads SVGAGI. From the cysteine through the phenylalanine, the CDR3 covers 13 amino acids. CDR3 DNA is the only sequence kept; it has 39 bases, read in frame from the first base. The junction carries 11 bases between V and J, which are trimmed by 0 bases and 9 bases respectively. The immunoSEQ Assay, a bias-controlled multiplex PCR, was used to amplify TCRbeta CDR3 regions from genomic DNA. Per the source publication's procedure: Within the assay, amplification of reference gene primers was used to estimate how many nucleated cells each sample contained. To quantify the absolute abundance of each unique TCRbeta CDR3 rearrangement, sequence reads were collapsed and filtered. For each sample, productive Simpson clonality was calculated as the square root of Simpson's diversity index across productive rearrangements. TCRdb took this table from immuneACCESS and kept in-frame rearrangements with V and J called. Such tables lack part of the clones; where checked against another copy, unresolved V genes explain under half of the gap, and the rest is unexplained. That table supplies the V and J calls and clone size; D and trimming were determined from the DNA. The sample profile shows about 59,000 clones; about 78% of them were found once. The ten largest clones add up to roughly 12% of the sample.

Results and caveats for the whole study, not just this receptor: Clinical and demographic metadata were provided uncurated, with the amount varying by source and participant.

Sequencing was done on a sample of peripheral blood. The chain links TRBV6-5 with TRBJ1-2; no confident D gene assignment can be made. The receptor comes from a man of 80 years or more with acute or convalescent COVID-19. The encoded CDR3 is CASSYSLGGSYTF. The sequenced DNA: TGTGCCAGCAGTTACTCACTGGGCGGGAGCTACACCTTC.